The 14 T cell receptor beta chains below all came from one sample that was sequenced in a study of T-cell reconstitution after alpha-beta-depleted transplantation in children. Unique molecular identifiers featured in how the TCRbeta library was prepared. MiXCR, applied by TCRdb to the PCR reads, yields one record per CDR3 protein. The data contain hundreds of thousands of distinct CDR3 sequences, more than 20% of them seen just once; the ten biggest clones take up 4% to 5.5%. The source material was PBMCs, mostly from graft donor cells, sampled 360 days after TCRalphabeta/CD19-depleted stem cell transplant. The receptor source for this set is a female patient between 2 and 10 years old who had a stem cell transplant for congenital amegakaryocytic thrombocytopenia, so the T cells may come from the graft donor.

This chain connects TRBV7-3 to TRBJ2-5; D may be TRBD2 (5 bases). Trimming shortened V by 3 bases and J by 2 bases, and 10 bases separated the two germline ends. From germline, CDR1 is SGHTA and CDR2 FQGTGA. The CDR3 contains 14 residues. CDR3 coding DNA: TGTGCCAGCAGCTTGATGGGGAGACAAGAGACCCAGTACTTC. Residues: CASSLMGRQETQYF.

This clonotype was counted between two and nine times. This chain uses TRBV6-2 or TRBV6-3 with TRBJ2-3, with D hard to call. CDR3 length: 14 residues. Trimming cost V 2 bases and J 2 bases, with 8 bases left between them. Germline V gene lookup returns CDR1 MNHEY and CDR2 SVGEGT. The CDR3 DNA follows: TGTGCCAGCAGTTACGTGCGTTTCACAGATACGCAGTATTTT. It specifies CASSYVRFTDTQYF.

The chain combines TRBV28 with TRBJ2-1; D is perhaps TRBD1 or TRBD2 (6 bases each). The CDR3 loop spans 15 amino acids. Trimming shortened V by 0 bases and J by 3 bases, and 9 bases separated the two germline ends. CDR1 and CDR2 (germline): MDHEN, SYDVKM. In DNA form, the CDR3 reads TGTGCCAGCAGTTTATGGAGGGGGGTCTACAATGAGCAGTTCTTC. Amino acids: CASSLWRGVYNEQFF.

This clonotype has only a few counts. The J gene is TRBJ1-5, the V gene TRBV28; D not certain. Trimming took 10 bases from V and 3 from J, leaving 16 bases between them. This CDR3 comprises 14 residues. CDR1 and CDR2 (germline): MDHEN, SYDVKM. CDR3 DNA: TGTGCCACCTGGACGGACGCCTTCAATCAGCCCCAGCATTTT. Translation: CATWTDAFNQPQHF.

The gene calls are TRBV20-1 and TRBJ1-6, with 9 bases aligning to TRBD1. J lost 7 bases, V lost 2 bases, and 6 bases had no gene match. This CDR3 is 15 amino acids long. Germline V gives CDR1 DFQATT, CDR2 SNEGSKA (reference sequence). The CDR3 DNA follows: TGCAGTGCTAGACTCTCGACAGGGGGGAATTCACCCCTCCACTTT. This gives the protein CSARLSTGGNSPLHF.

This clonotype was seen only a few times. The rearrangement joins TRBV24-1 to TRBJ2-5; tentative D call: TRBD1 (5 bases). V was cut by 6 bases and J by 5 bases, with 9 bases left in between. The germline gives CDR1 KGHDR, CDR2 SFDVKD. The CDR3 spans 12 residues. This chain's CDR3 is CATSQGSETQYF. The CDR3 DNA follows: TGTGCCACCAGTCAGGGTTCTGAGACCCAGTACTTC.

The sample holds a few counts of this clonotype. This sequence joins TRBV6-2 or TRBV6-3 and TRBJ2-3; D ambiguous. The CDR3 has 14 amino acids. Between the trimmed V and J ends, which lost 0 bases and 5 bases, there was a span of 9 bases. CDR1 is MNHEY and CDR2 is SVGEGT in the germline V gene. CDR3 nucleotide sequence: TGTGCCAGCAGTTACTCGAATGGGCGAGATACGCAGTATTTT. Residues: CASSYSNGRDTQYF.

In this sample, this clonotype turned up a few times. The rearrangement joins TRBV12-3 or TRBV12-4 to TRBJ1-5; the D is unclear. Trimming cost V 2 bases and J 0 bases, with 2 bases left between them. This CDR3 has 13 amino acids. Here the CDR3 DNA reads TGTGCCAGCAGTTTAAGTAGCAATCAGCCCCAGCATTTT. It specifies CASSLSSNQPQHF.

The chain combines TRBV15 with TRBJ2-2, with a possible D match to TRBD2 (5 bases). The CDR3 contains 16 residues. Trimming removed 3 bases from V and 7 bases from J, with 18 bases in between. Germline values: CDR1 LNHNV, CDR2 YYDKDF (reference sequence). In nucleotides, the CDR3 is TGTGCCACCAGCAGCCCAACACGCCCTAGCTACGGGGAGCTGTTTTTT. Its translation is CATSSPTRPSYGELFF.

The chain carries TRBV7-2 and TRBJ1-1; D is uncertain. Germline V gives CDR1 SGHTA, CDR2 FQGNSA. The CDR3 length is 14 residues. Between the trimmed V and J ends, which lost 5 bases and 0 bases, there was a span of 10 bases. CDR3 protein: CASSPKGMNTEAFF. Here the CDR3 DNA reads TGTGCCAGCAGCCCAAAGGGCATGAACACTGAAGCTTTCTTT.

For this clonotype: The junction departs from germline at one end; a sequencing error may be responsible. V and J are TRBV3-1 and TRBJ2-7, with D perhaps matching TRBD1 (6 bases). CDR1 and CDR2 from the germline V gene are LGHDT and YNNKEL (reference sequence). The CDR3 covers 12 residues. In DNA, the CDR3 is TGTGCCAGCAGCCAGGCTCCGGGACATTCGAACTTC. Translated: CASSQAPGHSNF.

This rearrangement joins TRBV12-3 or TRBV12-4 to TRBJ1-5; 8 nucleotides line up with TRBD1. This CDR3 has 18 amino acids. Germline trimming cut 3 bases from V and 6 bases from J; bases unmatched to any gene: 16. The CDR3 sequence: CASSLIPDRGNISQPQHF. CDR3 nucleotides: TGTGCCAGCAGTTTGATCCCCGACAGGGGTAATATCAGTCAGCCCCAGCATTTT.

The chain recombines TRBV10-3 with TRBJ1-1; possible D gene TRBD1, 6 bases. This CDR3 spans 16 amino acids. Looked up from germline, CDR1 is ENHRY and CDR2 is SYGVKD. The V and J ends lost 10 bases and 2 bases respectively, with 23 bases between them. The CDR3 DNA reads as TGTGCCACCAACCCTTGGGGGCCGGACCTTAACACTGAAGCTTTCTTT. This encodes CATNPWGPDLNTEAFF.

The gene calls are TRBV10-3 and TRBJ1-4; D is uncertain. The germline V gene has CDR1 ENHRY and CDR2 SYGVKD. V was trimmed by 1 base and J by 7 bases, leaving 13 bases between them. The CDR3 is made up of 15 amino acids. CDR3 sequence reads: CAISEWLELSEKLFF. In DNA form, the CDR3 reads TGTGCCATCAGTGAGTGGTTGGAGCTGAGTGAAAAACTGTTTTTT.